This TCR beta chain was identified in a study of cytomegalovirus exposure and HLA in healthy donors. A multiplex PCR was run with 60 Vbeta primers and 13 Jbeta primers. TCRdb keeps only in-frame clones here, not all; method: immunoSEQ multiplex PCR. The sample comprises roughly 250,000 clones, about 83% of which are singletons, and 1.5% to 2.5% rests with the top ten. Although they were nominally healthy when sampled, donors likely had unrecorded immune exposures. A word on this clone: Its antigen is unidentified.

Study-level findings and limits: As a later analysis showed, a missense DCLRE1C variant was linked to trimming of TCR beta V- and J-genes.

CDR3 length: 14 amino acids. CDR1 is MDHEN and CDR2 is SYDVKM in the germline V gene. V trimming: 7 bases; J trimming: 13 bases; junction bases outside the gene matches: 14. Sequencing used PBMCs. The chain is built from TRBV28 and TRBJ2-7, with 12 nucleotides matching TRBD1. This receptor was taken from a woman aged 40 to 49 in good health and CMV-seropositive. The CDR3 sequence: CASTEAWDRGPFYF. CDR3 bases: TGTGCCAGCACCGAGGCGTGGGACAGGGGGCCTTTTTACTTC.